Below, 27 T cell receptor beta chains from the same sample are listed, as sequenced in a study of blood T cell repertoires in COVID-19. This table comes from immunoSEQ multiplex PCR, and its TCRdb copy is limited to in-frame clones, with some not included. The table shows hundreds of thousands of clones, with around 90% occurring only once. Input material: peripheral blood. All receptors come from a man in his 70s with acute or convalescent COVID-19.

The rearrangement joins TRBV30 to TRBJ2-7; TRBD1 is a possible D gene (5 bases). Germline V gene sequence: CDR1 GTSNPN, CDR2 SVGIG (reference sequence). The CDR3 loop spans 15 amino acids. Trimming shortened V by 4 bases and J by 1 base, and 17 bases separated the two germline ends. The CDR3 DNA is TGTGCCTGGACCCTGGGGAACAGGCGATCCTACGAGCAGTACTTC. Its translation: CAWTLGNRRSYEQYF. Combining the CDR3 with reference TRBV30 and TRBJ2-7 gives the whole variable domain SQTIHQWPATLVQPVGSPLSLECTVEGTSNPNLYWYRQAAGRGLQLLFYSVGIGQISSEVPQNLSASRPQDRQFILSSKKLLLSDSGFYLCAWTLGNRRSYEQYFGPGTRLTVT.

V and J are TRBV28 and TRBJ1-2, with D tentatively TRBD1 (5 bases). The V end was cut by 6 bases, the J end by 2 bases, with 16 bases between. Per the germline V gene, CDR1 is MDHEN and CDR2 is SYDVKM. The CDR3 has 15 residues. CDR3 sequence (DNA): TGTGCCAGCAGAGGCCGGACAAACAACAACTATGGCTACACCTTC. It is translated as CASRGRTNNNYGYTF.

Regarding this clone: Other DNA sequences in the same sample also yield this CDR3. The genes are TRBV5-4 and TRBJ2-3, with 11 bases identical to TRBD2. V gave up 5 bases and J gave up 2 bases; unmatched junction bases: 7. In germline, CDR1 is SGHNT, CDR2 YYREEE (reference sequence). The CDR3 sequence is 16 residues long. For the CDR3, the DNA is TGTGCCAGCAGTCCTCTAGCGGGGGGTCACACAGATACGCAGTATTTT. It translates to CASSPLAGGHTDTQYF.

The chain carries TRBV25-1 and TRBJ1-1; tentatively, D is TRBD1 (5 bases). This CDR3 is built from 16 residues. The V end was cut by 9 bases, the J end by 0 bases, with 20 bases between. From germline, CDR1 is MGHDK and CDR2 SYGVNS. In DNA form, the CDR3 reads TGTGCCAGTCGACCTTCAGGGTGGATAATGAACACTGAAGCTTTCTTT. Protein product: CASRPSGWIMNTEAFF.

The J gene is TRBJ2-1, the V gene TRBV7-8; TRBD1 might be the D (6 bases). V was cut by 0 bases and J by 6 bases, with 12 bases left in between. The CDR3 totals 15 residues. Germline V gene data show CDR1 as SGHVS and CDR2 as FQNEAQ. CDR3 sequence reads: CASSLARDKSNEQFF. CDR3 DNA sequence: TGTGCCAGCAGCTTAGCTCGGGACAAGTCCAATGAGCAGTTCTTC. The whole variable domain, remainder taken from reference TRBV7-8 and TRBJ2-1, is GAGVSQSPRYKVAKRGQDVALRCDPISGHVSLFWYQQALGQGPEFLTYFQNEAQLDKSGLPSDRFFAERPEGSVSTLKIQRTQQEDSAVYLCASSLARDKSNEQFFGPGTRLTVL.

The V and J genes are TRBV2 and TRBJ2-7; 7 nucleotides agree with TRBD2. V trimming: 7 bases; J trimming: 5 bases; junction bases outside the gene matches: 11. The CDR3 is 14 amino acids. Germline V gives CDR1 SNHLY, CDR2 FYNNEI. The CDR3 loop reads CASNWIAGFDEQYF. The DNA for the CDR3 is TGTGCCAGCAATTGGATAGCGGGCTTCGACGAGCAGTACTTC.

The V and J genes are TRBV5-1 and TRBJ2-5, with D tentatively TRBD2 (5 bases). Looked up from germline, CDR1 is SGHRS and CDR2 is YFSETQ. The CDR3 length is 14 residues. V lost 1 base and J lost 4, with 11 bases in between. The CDR3 DNA follows: TGCGCCAGCAGCTTGTACCCGGGGTCAGAGACCCAGTACTTC. This sequence encodes CASSLYPGSETQYF.

CDR3 in DNA: TGTGCCTGGAGTCCGGGACAGGGGGTGATTCCCCTCCACTTT. This translates into CAWSPGQGVIPLHF. The chain joins TRBV30 to TRBJ1-6, with 11 positions matching TRBD1. The CDR3 loop spans 14 amino acids. V lost 2 bases, J lost 13 bases, and 7 bases stayed unmatched. Looked up from germline, CDR1 is GTSNPN and CDR2 is SVGIG (reference sequence).

The chain joins TRBV5-4 to TRBJ1-1; TRBD1 matches 7 bases. V lost 4 bases to trimming and J lost 1 base; unmatched junction nucleotides: 4. The CDR3 length is 14 residues. From germline, CDR1 is SGHNT and CDR2 YYREEE (reference sequence). The CDR3 nucleotides are TGTGCCAGCAGCACAGGGGTTCAGAACACTGAAGCTTTCTTT. Translation gives CASSTGVQNTEAFF.

The chain is built from TRBV5-1 and TRBJ2-7, with 13 bases that match TRBD2. The CDR3 spans 14 residues. CDR1 and CDR2 (germline): SGHRS, YFSETQ. Trimming took 7 bases from V and 1 from J; bases not matched to a gene: 2. The DNA of the CDR3 is TGCGCCAGCCGACTAGCGGGAGGTTCCTACGAGCAGTACTTC. Translating gives CASRLAGGSYEQYF.

Written as DNA, the CDR3 is TGTGCCAGCAACTCACAGGACCTAAATCAGCCCCAGCATTTT. This encodes CASNSQDLNQPQHF. V is TRBV6-5 and J is TRBJ1-5; a possible D gene is TRBD1 (5 bases). Trimming took off 7 bases at V and 4 bases at J, with 14 bases between the two ends. This CDR3 is built from 14 residues. Germline V CDR1 and CDR2: MNHEY, SVGAGI.

The CDR3 is CASSRVGAQETQYF. As DNA, the CDR3 is TGTGCCAGCAGCAGGGTAGGGGCACAAGAGACCCAGTACTTC. The chain employs TRBV7-2 and TRBJ2-5, with TRBD1 as a possible D gene (5 bases). The V end lost 5 bases, the J end lost 2 bases, and 12 bases lay between the germline ends. The CDR3 sequence is 14 residues long. Germline-derived CDR1 and CDR2 are SGHTA and FQGNSA.

The rearrangement links TRBV7-6 to TRBJ2-2, with D perhaps TRBD2 (7 bases). Trimming removed 8 bases at V and 6 bases at J, with 22 bases between. The CDR3 covers 16 residues. The germline CDR1 and CDR2 sequences are SGHVS and FNYEAQ. The CDR3 sequence: CASASSRIGGAGELFF. CDR3 nucleotide sequence: TGTGCCAGCGCATCATCAAGGATAGGGGGGGCCGGGGAGCTGTTTTTT.

The chain recombines TRBV11-3 with TRBJ2-7; the D is unclear. Germline V gene sequence: CDR1 SGHNT, CDR2 YENEEA. This CDR3 spans 10 amino acids. Trimming removed 8 bases from V and 6 bases from J, with 8 bases in between. The CDR3 loop reads CASPPGEQYF. CDR3 sequence (DNA): TGTGCCAGCCCCCCCGGCGAGCAGTACTTC.

CDR3 DNA sequence: TGTGCCATCAGTGAGTCTCGGGGGGGTGAGACCCAGTACTTC. Translation gives CAISESRGGETQYF. The rearrangement uses TRBV10-3 and TRBJ2-5; 8 bases match TRBD2. V shed 0 bases and J 5 bases; nucleotides not matched to a gene: 2. Germline V gene lookup returns CDR1 ENHRY and CDR2 SYGVKD. This CDR3 has 14 residues.

This chain links TRBV20-1 with TRBJ2-3, with D hard to call. Trimming took off 3 bases at V and 3 bases at J, with 4 bases between the two ends. Germline assignment: CDR1 DFQATT and CDR2 SNEGSKA (reference sequence). The CDR3 runs 11 residues. The chain's CDR3 is CSASSTDTQYF. CDR3 nucleotides: TGCAGTGCTAGTTCTACAGATACGCAGTATTTT.

The chain is built from TRBV6-1 and TRBJ2-1; 11 nucleotides match TRBD2. The CDR3 is 19 residues long. The J segment lost 14 bases and the V segment lost 3 bases, leaving 24 bases of the junction unmatched. Germline assignment: CDR1 MNHNS and CDR2 SASEGT. The CDR3 region has the DNA TGTGCCAGCAGTGATAGGGGACTAGCGGTCCCGAAAGCCGGCCAATGGGAGTTCTTC. Translating it yields CASSDRGLAVPKAGQWEFF.

The chain is built from TRBV13 and TRBJ2-4; D might be TRBD2 (7 bases). The CDR3 has 14 amino acids. Trimming shortened V by 2 bases and J by 6 bases, and 11 bases separated the two germline ends. The germline CDR1 and CDR2 sequences are PRHDT and FYEKMQ (reference sequence). The CDR3 reads CASSLQGGGNIQYF. Written as DNA, the CDR3 is TGTGCCAGCAGCTTACAGGGAGGGGGAAACATTCAGTACTTC.

This CDR3 is CASSYTGLQPQHF. For the CDR3, the DNA is TGTGCCAGCAGTTACACAGGGTTACAGCCCCAGCATTTT. The V gene is TRBV6-2 or TRBV6-3, the J gene TRBJ1-5; the D gene is possibly TRBD1 (6 bases). From germline, CDR1 is MNHEY and CDR2 SVGEGT. This CDR3 region has 13 residues. V was pared by 2 bases and J by 7 bases, with 9 bases between.

V and J are TRBV5-1 and TRBJ1-4; possibly TRBD1 for D (5 bases). The CDR3 is made up of 15 amino acids. Trimming removed 0 bases from V and 1 base from J, with 7 bases in between. Germline CDR1 is SGHRS and CDR2 is YFSETQ. CDR3 loop: CASSLGGQTNEKLFF. The CDR3 DNA reads TGCGCCAGCAGCTTGGGTGGACAAACTAATGAAAAACTGTTTTTT.

This clone showed up just once. The chain uses TRBV7-6 and TRBJ2-1, with 7 bases that match TRBD2. V lost 4 bases, J lost 6 bases, and 9 bases stayed unmatched. CDR1 SGHVS and CDR2 FNYEAQ come from the germline V gene. CDR3 length equals 15 residues. The CDR3 region is CASSSRLAAGNEQFF. CDR3 nucleotide sequence: TGTGCCAGCAGCTCCCGCCTAGCGGCAGGCAATGAGCAGTTCTTC.

V and J are TRBV9 and TRBJ2-3, with 7 nucleotides matching TRBD2. The CDR3 loop spans 15 amino acids. Germline V gene sequence: CDR1 SGDLS, CDR2 YYNGEE. V trimming: 3 bases; J trimming: 3 bases; junction bases outside the gene matches: 7. The CDR3 nucleotides are TGTGCCAGCAGCGCAGGACTAGGGCCGACAGATACGCAGTATTTT. Translated: CASSAGLGPTDTQYF.

V gene TRBV7-2 combines with J gene TRBJ1-2; D might be TRBD1 (5 bases). The CDR3 loop spans 13 amino acids. V was pared by 6 bases and J by 7 bases, with 15 bases between. Germline V gene lookup returns CDR1 SGHTA and CDR2 FQGNSA. CDR3 residues: CASRAGDKGGYTF. In nucleotides, the CDR3 is TGTGCCAGCAGGGCGGGGGATAAGGGTGGCTACACCTTC. The full variable domain, completed using reference TRBV7-2 and TRBJ1-2, is GAGVSQSPSNKVTEKGKDVELRCDPISGHTALYWYRQSLGQGLEFLIYFQGNSAPDKSGLPSDRFSAERTGGSVSTLTIQRTQQEDSAVYLCASRAGDKGGYTFGSGTRLTVV.

The chain couples TRBV6-6 to TRBJ1-1; weak D call: TRBD1 (5 bases). Germline lookup yields CDR1 MNHNY and CDR2 SVGAGI (reference sequence). The germline V and J ends were trimmed by 7 bases and 4 bases, with 7 bases remaining between them. The CDR3 totals 11 residues. The CDR3 DNA reads TGTGCCAGCACCCAGGGCACTGAAGCTTTCTTT. Translated: CASTQGTEAFF.

The chain is built from TRBV15 and TRBJ2-1; 12 nucleotides match TRBD2. The junction had 4 bases not matched to a gene; V was cut back by 1 base and J by 3 bases. This CDR3 is built from 17 residues. Germline CDR1 and CDR2: LNHNV and YYDKDF (reference sequence). The CDR3 nucleotides are TGTGCCACCAGCAGAGCCGGACTAGCGGGAAACTACAATGAGCAGTTCTTC. Protein sequence: CATSRAGLAGNYNEQFF.

The chain uses TRBV5-1 and TRBJ1-1; 9 bases align to TRBD1. V lost 4 bases and J lost 0; bases outside the gene matches: 4. CDR3 length: 15 amino acids. The germline gives CDR1 SGHRS, CDR2 YFSETQ. The CDR3 region is CASSIQGAVNTEAFF. The CDR3 DNA follows: TGCGCCAGCAGCATACAGGGGGCCGTGAACACTGAAGCTTTCTTT.

The table lists this clone with a count of one. The V and J genes are TRBV12-2 and TRBJ2-7; the DNA was not compared with TRBD2, the D call given in the table. TRBV12-2 is marked as a pseudogene. The CDR3 has 14 amino acids. CDR3 loop: CATLISGSSYEQYF. The CDR3 DNA is TGTGCAACCCTGATCAGCGGAAGCTCCTACGAGCAGTACTTC.